This entry lists 8 T cell receptor beta chains sequenced from one sample in a study of T cells in Graves' hyperthyroidism and ophthalmopathy (dated by TCRdb to about 2019). Libraries came from multiplex PCR. Sequencing was carried out with an Illumina HiSeq 2000. The TCR beta CDR3 regions were amplified from the RNA transcripts. The first round of RT-PCR for the TCR CDR3 was performed with the HTBI primer set and the Qiagen OneStep RT-PCR kit. Using fastp at Q25 and MiXCR, TCRdb reprocessed the public reads and kept productive beta chains. Rows are unified per CDR3 protein, each entry keeping the most common DNA and genes. This sample lists some 380,000 distinct CDR3 sequences; roughly 14% were detected once. The ten largest clonotypes hold around 20% of the sample. Material: blood. These receptors all come from a man aged 25-45 years with Graves' hyperthyroidism that later progressed to Graves' ophthalmopathy.

This clonotype occurred many times. This chain joins TRBV20-1 and TRBJ2-1; D not certain. Trimming stripped 1 base from V and 0 bases from J, with 10 bases between. The length of the CDR3 is 15 residues. Germline CDR1 and CDR2: DFQATT and SNEGSKA (reference sequence). This CDR3 is CSARVPGSSYNEQFF. CDR3 coding DNA: TGCAGTGCTAGAGTCCCGGGTAGCTCCTACAATGAGCAGTTCTTC.

V usage is TRBV18 and J usage is TRBJ1-5; D is perhaps TRBD1 (6 bases). V lost 3 bases to trimming and J lost 7 bases, with 19 bases between them. The CDR3 has 16 residues. From germline, CDR1 is KGHSH and CDR2 LQKENI. CDR3 coding DNA: TGTGCCAGCTCACCCTCAGGGGCGGGGAATAGGCAGCCCCAGCATTTT. Translation gives CASSPSGAGNRQPQHF.

This clonotype was seen many times. CDR3 DNA sequence: TGTGCCAGCAGCTCCCAGGGGCCTACCCAATACGAGCAGTACTTC. This translates into CASSSQGPTQYEQYF. This chain joins TRBV7-2 and TRBJ2-7, with a tentative D call TRBD1 (6 bases). Germline-derived CDR1 and CDR2 are SGHTA and FQGNSA. The CDR3 runs 15 residues. Trimming cost V 4 bases and J 4 bases, with 17 bases left between them.

This clonotype has at least ten counts. The chain joins TRBV30 to TRBJ2-5, with D possibly matching TRBD1 (6 bases). V lost 3 bases to trimming and J lost 5 bases, with 13 bases between them. This CDR3 is 13 amino acids long. CDR1 is GTSNPN and CDR2 is SVGIG in the germline V gene (reference sequence). CDR3 in amino acids: CAWRQQGTETQYF. DNA of the CDR3: TGTGCCTGGAGACAACAGGGTACCGAGACCCAGTACTTC.

V gene TRBV20-1 combines with J gene TRBJ2-5; 11 bases match TRBD2. The V gene's germline CDR1 is DFQATT and CDR2 SNEGSKA (reference sequence). The CDR3 spans 14 residues. The V and J ends lost 4 bases and 5 bases, in that order; junction bases with no gene match: 6. The CDR3 spells CSATETSGAETQYF. The CDR3 nucleotides read TGCAGTGCTACAGAGACTAGCGGGGCGGAGACCCAGTACTTC.

The sample holds many counts of this clonotype. This chain connects TRBV12-3 or TRBV12-4 to TRBJ2-7; maybe TRBD1 (5 bases). The CDR3 totals 11 residues. Trimming took off 6 bases at V and 2 bases at J, with 5 bases between the two ends. The chain's CDR3 is CASRGAYEQYF. In DNA, the CDR3 is TGTGCCAGCAGAGGGGCCTACGAGCAGTACTTC.

V and J are TRBV20-1 and TRBJ1-5; no clear D gene. Per the germline V gene, CDR1 is DFQATT and CDR2 is SNEGSKA (reference sequence). The CDR3 runs to 18 residues. Trimming left V 0 bases short and J 0 bases short, with 18 bases between. This CDR3 is CSAREPNHALISNQPQHF. For the CDR3, the DNA is TGCAGTGCTAGAGAGCCTAACCATGCCTTGATTAGCAATCAGCCCCAGCATTTT.

This clonotype has at least ten counts. This chain joins TRBV7-2 and TRBJ1-2; no firm D call. Germline CDR1 is SGHTA and CDR2 is FQGNSA. V lost 5 bases and J lost 2, with 6 bases in between. The CDR3 runs 12 residues. The CDR3 is CASSPQNYGYTF. The DNA of the CDR3 is TGTGCCAGCAGCCCACAGAACTATGGCTACACCTTC.